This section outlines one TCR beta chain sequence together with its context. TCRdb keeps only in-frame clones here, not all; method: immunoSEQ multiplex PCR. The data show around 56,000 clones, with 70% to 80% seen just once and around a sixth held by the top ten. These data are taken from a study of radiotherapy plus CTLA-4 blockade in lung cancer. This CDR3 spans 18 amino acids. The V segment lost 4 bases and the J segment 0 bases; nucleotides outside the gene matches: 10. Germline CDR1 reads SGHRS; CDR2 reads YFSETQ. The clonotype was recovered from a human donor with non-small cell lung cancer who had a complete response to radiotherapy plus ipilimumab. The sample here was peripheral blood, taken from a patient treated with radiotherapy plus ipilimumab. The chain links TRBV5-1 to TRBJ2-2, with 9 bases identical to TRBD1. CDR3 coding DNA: TGCGCCAGCAGCCGTACGCGCGGGACAGGGACGAACACCGGGGAGCTGTTTTTT. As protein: CASSRTRGTGTNTGELFF.